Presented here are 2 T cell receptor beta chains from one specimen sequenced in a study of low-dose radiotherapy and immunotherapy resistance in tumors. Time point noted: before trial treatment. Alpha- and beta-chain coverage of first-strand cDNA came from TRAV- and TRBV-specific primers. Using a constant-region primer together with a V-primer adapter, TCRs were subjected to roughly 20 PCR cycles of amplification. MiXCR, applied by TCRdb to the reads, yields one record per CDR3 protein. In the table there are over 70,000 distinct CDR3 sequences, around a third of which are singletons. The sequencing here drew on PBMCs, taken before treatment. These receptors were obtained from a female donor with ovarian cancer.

The CDR3 reads CASSQERGGNQPQHF. CDR3 in DNA: TGTGCCAGCAGTCAGGAACGAGGGGGCAATCAGCCCCAGCATTTT. The J gene is TRBJ1-5, the V gene TRBV6-1; D may be TRBD1 (5 bases). Per the germline V gene, CDR1 is MNHNS and CDR2 is SASEGT. CDR3 length: 15 amino acids. The V end lost 5 bases, the J end lost 2 bases, and 13 bases lay between the germline ends.

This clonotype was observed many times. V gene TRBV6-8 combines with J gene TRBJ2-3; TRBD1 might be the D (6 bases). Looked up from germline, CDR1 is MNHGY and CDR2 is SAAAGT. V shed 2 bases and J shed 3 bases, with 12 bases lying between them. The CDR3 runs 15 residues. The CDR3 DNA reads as TGTGCCAGCAGTTACACAGGGCCGGGGACAGATACGCAGTATTTT. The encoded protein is CASSYTGPGTDTQYF.